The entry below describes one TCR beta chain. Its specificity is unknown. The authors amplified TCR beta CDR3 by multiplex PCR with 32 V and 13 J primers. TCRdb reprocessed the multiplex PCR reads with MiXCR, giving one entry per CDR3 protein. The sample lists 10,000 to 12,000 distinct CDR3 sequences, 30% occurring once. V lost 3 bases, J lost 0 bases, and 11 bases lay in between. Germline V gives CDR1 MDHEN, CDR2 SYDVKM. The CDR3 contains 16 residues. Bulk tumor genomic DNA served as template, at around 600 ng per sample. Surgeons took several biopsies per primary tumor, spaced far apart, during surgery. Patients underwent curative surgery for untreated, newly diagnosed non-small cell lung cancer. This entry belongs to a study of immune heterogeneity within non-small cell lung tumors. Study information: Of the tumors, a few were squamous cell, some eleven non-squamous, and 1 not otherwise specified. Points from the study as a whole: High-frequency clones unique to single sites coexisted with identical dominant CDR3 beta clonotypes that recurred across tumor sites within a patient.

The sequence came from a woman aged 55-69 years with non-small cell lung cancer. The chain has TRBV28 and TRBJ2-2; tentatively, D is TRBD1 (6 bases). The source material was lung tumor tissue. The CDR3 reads CASSFVGGANTGELFF. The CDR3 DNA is TGTGCCAGCAGTTTTGTTGGGGGCGCGAACACCGGGGAGCTGTTTTTT.